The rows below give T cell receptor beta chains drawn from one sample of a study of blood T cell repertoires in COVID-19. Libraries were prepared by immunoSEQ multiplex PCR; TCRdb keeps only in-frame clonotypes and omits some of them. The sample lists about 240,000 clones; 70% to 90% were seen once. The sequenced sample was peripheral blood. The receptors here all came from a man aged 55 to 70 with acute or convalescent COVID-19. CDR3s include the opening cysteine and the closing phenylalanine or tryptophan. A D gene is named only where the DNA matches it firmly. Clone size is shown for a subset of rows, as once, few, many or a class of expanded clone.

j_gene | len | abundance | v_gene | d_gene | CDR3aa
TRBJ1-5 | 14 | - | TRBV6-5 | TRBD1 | CASTPRTGDQPQHF
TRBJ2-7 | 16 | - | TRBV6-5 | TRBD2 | CASSYSAAGGDYEQYF
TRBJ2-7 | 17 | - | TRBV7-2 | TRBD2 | CASSLETSGRGSYEQYF
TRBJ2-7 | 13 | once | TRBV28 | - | CASSSRVPYEQYF
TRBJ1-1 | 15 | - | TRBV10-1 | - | CASRELKTGNTEAFF
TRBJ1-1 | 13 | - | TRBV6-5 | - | CASTRGMNTEAFF
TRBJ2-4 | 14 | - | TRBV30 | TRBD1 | CAWMDLGQQNIQYF
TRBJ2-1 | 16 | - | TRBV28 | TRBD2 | CASRAGLSGARNEQFF
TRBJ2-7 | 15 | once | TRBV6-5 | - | CASSYDFTRRGEQYF
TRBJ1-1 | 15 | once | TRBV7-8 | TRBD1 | CASSFFGTGNTEAFF
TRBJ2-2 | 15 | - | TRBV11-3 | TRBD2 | CASSKGLAGAGELFF
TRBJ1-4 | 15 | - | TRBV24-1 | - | CATSDSGVSREKLFF
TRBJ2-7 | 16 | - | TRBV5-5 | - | CASSLEARGLSYEQYF
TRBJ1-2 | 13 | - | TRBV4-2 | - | CASSQGQGLLYTF
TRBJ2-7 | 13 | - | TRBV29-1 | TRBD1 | CSVGQGAGYEQYF
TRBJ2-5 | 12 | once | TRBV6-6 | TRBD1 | CATTGGLETQYF
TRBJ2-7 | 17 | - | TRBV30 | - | CAWSRQPALPSSYEQYF
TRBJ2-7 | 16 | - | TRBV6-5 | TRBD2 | CASSYSTSGGHYEQYF
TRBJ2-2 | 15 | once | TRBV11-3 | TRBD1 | CASRTGGQGTGELFF
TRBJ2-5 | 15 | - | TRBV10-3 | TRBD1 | CAISGGQGAQETQYF
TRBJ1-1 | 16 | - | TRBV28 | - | CASSFPLGGPNTEAFF
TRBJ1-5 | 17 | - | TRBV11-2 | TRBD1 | CASSFVLGQGENQPQHF
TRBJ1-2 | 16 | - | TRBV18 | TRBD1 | CASSPPTGADLSGYTF
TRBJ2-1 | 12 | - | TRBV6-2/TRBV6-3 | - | CASSYEQGAGFF
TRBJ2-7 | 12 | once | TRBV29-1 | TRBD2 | CSVGTSGSVQYF
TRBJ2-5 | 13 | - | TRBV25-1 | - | CASSAGDQETQYF
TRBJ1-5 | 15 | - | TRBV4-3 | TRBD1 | CASSQDREVNQPQHF
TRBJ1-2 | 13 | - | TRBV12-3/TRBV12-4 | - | CASSLLGPYGYTF
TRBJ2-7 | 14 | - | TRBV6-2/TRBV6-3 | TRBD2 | CASSYVSGTLTRDF
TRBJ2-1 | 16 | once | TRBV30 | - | CAWSPPRALPYNEQFF
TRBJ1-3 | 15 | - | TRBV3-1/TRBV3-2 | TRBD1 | CASSQGQGPGNTIYF
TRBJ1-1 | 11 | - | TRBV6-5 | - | CASRAAGKAFF